These 28 T cell receptor beta chains originate from one sample sequenced in a study of cytomegalovirus exposure and HLA in healthy donors. The PCR employed 60 Vbeta primers together with 13 Jbeta primers. The assay was immunoSEQ multiplex PCR, and TCRdb's table has in-frame clones only and misses some. The table includes tens of thousands of clones, approximately 70% detected once. Input material: PBMCs. These receptors were obtained from a male donor in good health and CMV-seropositive.

As concerns this clone: At one boundary the junction diverges from the germline segment, which might be a read error. This chain joins TRBV7-9 and TRBJ2-2, with 11 bases matching TRBD2. CDR1 SEHNR and CDR2 FQNEAQ come from the germline V gene (reference sequence). The CDR3 length is 17 residues. CDR3 coding DNA: TGTTCCAGCAGCTCGCCCCGAGGACTAGCGGGTCACGGGGAGCTGTTTTTT. Protein product: CSSSSPRGLAGHGELFF.

This clone was picked up one time. The J gene is TRBJ2-5, the V gene TRBV7-2, with TRBD1 as a possible D gene (6 bases). The V gene lost 2 bases and the J gene lost 4 bases, with 11 bases spanning the gap. The CDR3 sequence is 14 residues long. Germline lookup yields CDR1 SGHTA and CDR2 FQGNSA. CDR3 sequence: CASSLHGQRETQYF. The CDR3, as DNA: TGTGCCAGCAGCTTACACGGACAGCGAGAGACCCAGTACTTC.

The chain carries TRBV11-2 and TRBJ2-3, with a weak D call TRBD2 (6 bases). The CDR3 has 14 amino acids. Germline loops: CDR1 SGHAT, CDR2 FQNNGV. The V end lost 3 bases, the J end lost 1 base, and 8 bases lay between the germline ends. The CDR3 loop reads CASSFGTRTDTQYF. The CDR3 bases are TGTGCCAGCAGCTTTGGGACTCGCACAGATACGCAGTATTTT.

V gene TRBV6-5 combines with J gene TRBJ2-5, with 7 bases identical to TRBD1. CDR3 length: 14 residues. Germline V gene lookup returns CDR1 MNHEY and CDR2 SVGAGI. Trimming cost V 1 base and J 4 bases; bases outside gene matches: 3. CDR3 in amino acids: CASSYLTGRETQYF. The CDR3 nucleotides are TGTGCCAGCAGTTACTTGACAGGGAGAGAGACCCAGTACTTC.

This clone occurred once. The chain joins TRBV27 to TRBJ2-3, with 12 positions matching TRBD2. J lost 0 bases, V lost 6 bases, and 4 bases had no gene match. CDR1 is MNHEY, CDR2 SMNVEV, per germline (reference sequence). The CDR3 loop spans 16 amino acids. CDR3 DNA sequence: TGTGCCAGCAGGCGGGGACTAGCGGGTAGCACAGATACGCAGTATTTT. As protein: CASRRGLAGSTDTQYF.

V usage is TRBV27 and J usage is TRBJ1-6, with 7 bases fitting TRBD1. There are 14 residues in the CDR3. The V segment lost 8 bases and the J segment 5 bases; nucleotides outside the gene matches: 6. Germline CDR1 and CDR2: MNHEY and SMNVEV (reference sequence). The CDR3 here is CASSGQKNNSPLHF. The CDR3 DNA follows: TGTGCCAGCTCGGGACAGAAGAATAATTCACCCCTCCACTTT.

The rearrangement links TRBV20-1 to TRBJ2-1, with a possible D match to TRBD2 (5 bases). The germline V gene encodes CDR1 DFQATT and CDR2 SNEGSKA (reference sequence). This CDR3 region has 11 residues. Between the trimmed V and J ends, which lost 4 bases and 4 bases, there was a span of 5 bases. Here the CDR3 DNA reads TGCAGTGCTACGGGATACAATGAGCAGTTCTTC. Amino acid sequence: CSATGYNEQFF.

The chain combines TRBV30 with TRBJ2-3; D may be TRBD2 (5 bases). Trimming removed 1 base at V and 0 bases at J, with 14 bases between. From germline, CDR1 is GTSNPN and CDR2 SVGIG (reference sequence). The CDR3 totals 16 residues. Written as DNA, the CDR3 is TGTGCCTGGAGTGGAGGGCCTCCTGCTAGCACAGATACGCAGTATTTT. Residues: CAWSGGPPASTDTQYF.

A single count supports this clone. The V call is TRBV6-1, the J call TRBJ2-5; 10 bases fit TRBD2. Germline assignment: CDR1 MNHNS and CDR2 SASEGT. The CDR3 is 15 residues long. With V trimmed by 6 bases and J by 2 bases, 6 bases remained unmatched. The CDR3 reads CASRGGLAVQETQYF. The CDR3 bases are TGTGCCAGCAGGGGAGGACTAGCGGTTCAAGAGACCCAGTACTTC.

The rearrangement uses TRBV29-1 and TRBJ2-7; a possible D gene is TRBD1 (6 bases). V lost 3 bases, J lost 5 bases, and 20 bases lay in between. The germline gives CDR1 SQVTM, CDR2 ANQGSEA. This CDR3 region has 15 residues. DNA of the CDR3: TGCAGCGTTGAGGTGCTCGAGAAGGGGGTCAACGAGCAGTACTTC. Encoded protein: CSVEVLEKGVNEQYF.

The chain is built from TRBV6-5 and TRBJ2-1, with a weak D call TRBD1 (6 bases). Trimming took 5 bases from V and 6 from J, leaving 11 bases between them. Germline CDR1 reads MNHEY; CDR2 reads SVGAGI. This CDR3 region has 13 residues. CDR3 nucleotides: TGTGCCAGCAGTCCAGGGGAAACCAATGAGCAGTTCTTC. Residues: CASSPGETNEQFF.

The chain employs TRBV6-5 and TRBJ1-6; the D is unclear. The CDR3 is 13 amino acids. Germline loops: CDR1 MNHEY, CDR2 SVGAGI. The V end was cut by 3 bases, the J end by 13 bases, with 13 bases between. This CDR3 is CASSYVRLRPLHF. DNA of the CDR3: TGTGCCAGCAGTTATGTGAGATTGAGGCCCCTCCACTTT.

This chain connects TRBV7-8 to TRBJ2-6; 7 bases agree with TRBD2. Germline assignment: CDR1 SGHVS and CDR2 FQNEAQ. The CDR3 runs to 13 residues. After removal of 2 bases from V and 14 bases from J, the junction contained 6 bases not matched to a gene. CDR3 sequence reads: CASSLLQGGLLTF. CDR3 DNA sequence: TGTGCCAGCAGCTTACTGCAGGGAGGGCTCCTGACTTTC.

The chain couples TRBV5-5 to TRBJ1-3; the D is unclear. Trimming removed 1 base at V and 0 bases at J, with 5 bases between. CDR1 and CDR2 (germline): SGHKS, YYEKEE (reference sequence). The CDR3 loop spans 14 amino acids. The CDR3 spells CASSLPGSGNTIYF. The DNA of the CDR3 is TGTGCCAGCAGCTTGCCGGGCTCTGGAAACACCATATATTTT. Drawing the rest from reference TRBV5-5 and TRBJ1-3, the complete variable domain is DAGVTQSPTHLIKTRGQQVTLRCSPISGHKSVSWYQQVLGQGPQFIFQYYEKEERGRGNFPDRFSARQFPNYSSELNVNALLLGDSALYLCASSLPGSGNTIYFGEGSWLTVV.

This rearrangement joins TRBV5-5 to TRBJ2-5, with D maybe TRBD1 (6 bases). V shed 2 bases and J shed 4 bases, with 15 bases lying between them. The germline V gene has CDR1 SGHKS and CDR2 YYEKEE (reference sequence). CDR3 size: 15 residues. CDR3 sequence (DNA): TGTGCCAGCAGCTTCACAGGGTCATTTGGAGAGACCCAGTACTTC. Its translation: CASSFTGSFGETQYF.

The chain combines TRBV2 with TRBJ2-7; a weak D match, TRBD1 (6 bases). V was pared by 11 bases and J by 3 bases, with 14 bases between. CDR3 length equals 12 residues. The germline V gene has CDR1 SNHLY and CDR2 FYNNEI. CDR3 in DNA: TGTGCCCGTAGGACAGAACGCTACGAGCAGTACTTC. It encodes CARRTERYEQYF.

This chain links TRBV11-1 with TRBJ2-7, with 7 bases aligning to TRBD2. This CDR3 spans 14 amino acids. CDR1 and CDR2 from the germline V gene are SGHAT and FQDESV (reference sequence). V shed 2 bases and J 3 bases; nucleotides not matched to a gene: 4. CDR3 sequence: CASSLRRGYYEQYF. The DNA for the CDR3 is TGTGCCAGCAGCTTAAGGCGGGGGTACTACGAGCAGTACTTC.

The chain uses TRBV15 and TRBJ2-7, with D perhaps TRBD1 (6 bases). The CDR3 sequence is 15 residues long. Trimming took 0 bases from V and 3 from J, leaving 12 bases between them. Germline CDR1 LNHNV, CDR2 YYDKDF (reference sequence). The CDR3 loop reads CATSRDAGRGYEQYF. Written as DNA, the CDR3 is TGTGCCACCAGCAGAGATGCCGGCAGGGGCTACGAGCAGTACTTC. Looking up the rest from reference TRBV15 and TRBJ2-7 gives the full variable domain: DAMVIQNPRYQVTQFGKPVTLSCSQTLNHNVMYWYQQKSSQAPKLLFHYYDKDFNNEADTPDNFQSRRPNTSFCFLDIRSPGLGDTAMYLCATSRDAGRGYEQYFGPGTRLTVT.

The J gene is TRBJ1-2, the V gene TRBV5-1; D ambiguous. CDR1 SGHRS and CDR2 YFSETQ come from the germline V gene. The CDR3 length is 14 residues. The V end was cut by 0 bases, the J end by 4 bases, with 10 bases between. The CDR3 spells CASSLALGSYGYTF. The CDR3, as DNA: TGCGCCAGCAGCTTGGCCTTGGGCAGCTATGGCTACACCTTC. The entire variable domain, with the rest obtained from reference TRBV5-1 and TRBJ1-2, is as follows: KAGVTQTPRYLIKTRGQQVTLSCSPISGHRSVSWYQQTPGQGLQFLFEYFSETQRNKGNFPGRFSGRQFSNSRSEMNVSTLELGDSALYLCASSLALGSYGYTFGSGTRLTVV.

This clone was observed a few times. The chain joins TRBV5-3 to TRBJ2-1; D not resolved. TRBV5-3 is classed as an ORF, of uncertain function. Trimming took off 0 bases at V and 0 bases at J, with 13 bases between the two ends. This CDR3 contains 17 residues. CDR3 in DNA: TGTGCCAGAAGCTTGGATAGAAGCTGGAGCTCCTACAATGAGCAGTTCTTC. Its protein is CARSLDRSWSSYNEQFF.

V is TRBV5-1 and J is TRBJ2-7, with TRBD2 matching over 7 bases. With V trimmed by 0 bases and J by 3 bases, 6 bases remained unmatched. Germline loops: CDR1 SGHRS, CDR2 YFSETQ. CDR3 length: 15 residues. CDR3: CASSLVVGGYYEQYF. The CDR3 DNA is TGCGCCAGCAGCTTGGTTGTGGGAGGGTACTACGAGCAGTACTTC.

The chain links TRBV5-1 to TRBJ1-1; D may be TRBD1 (5 bases). CDR1 and CDR2 (germline): SGHRS, YFSETQ. The CDR3 spans 14 residues. V lost 4 bases and J 4 bases, leaving 14 bases between the germline ends. Here the CDR3 DNA reads TGCGCCAGCAGCAACCAGGGTAGTGGCACTGAAGCTTTCTTT. Protein sequence: CASSNQGSGTEAFF.

This clone was recorded once. The chain couples TRBV6-5 to TRBJ1-1, with TRBD1 as a possible D gene (5 bases). CDR3 size: 15 residues. Trimming removed 8 bases from V and 1 base from J, with 17 bases in between. Per the germline V gene, CDR1 is MNHEY and CDR2 is SVGAGI. The CDR3 sequence: CASSPTDRGNTEAFF. Here the CDR3 DNA reads TGTGCCAGCTCCCCAACCGATAGGGGGAACACTGAAGCTTTCTTT.

This clone was picked up one time. The rearrangement uses TRBV12-5 and TRBJ2-3; 7 bases are shared with TRBD1. CDR3 length: 20 amino acids. Trimming at V came to 1 base and at J to 0 bases, leaving 16 bases not matched to a gene. Germline CDR1 reads LGHNT; CDR2 reads FRNRAP. CDR3 amino acids: CASGLGRGRAGPYSTDTQYF. As DNA, the CDR3 is TGTGCTAGTGGTTTGGGCAGGGGGAGAGCCGGGCCCTATAGCACAGATACGCAGTATTTT.

This clone appeared once. Other DNA sequences in the same sample also yield this CDR3. The chain carries TRBV18 and TRBJ2-2; possibly TRBD1 for D (6 bases). The CDR3 spans 15 residues. Trimming cost V 2 bases and J 7 bases, with 14 bases left between them. Germline lookup yields CDR1 KGHSH and CDR2 LQKENI. CDR3: CASSPNREFGGELFF. The CDR3 nucleotides are TGTGCCAGCTCACCAAACAGGGAATTTGGCGGGGAGCTGTTTTTT.

This chain connects TRBV4-1 to TRBJ2-6; 11 nucleotides line up with TRBD1. CDR3 length: 18 amino acids. Germline V gene lookup returns CDR1 MGHRA and CDR2 YSYEKL. V lost 3 bases, J lost 0 bases, and 4 bases stayed unmatched. CDR3 sequence: CASSHPGQGDSGANVLTF. CDR3 coding DNA: TGCGCCAGCAGCCATCCGGGACAGGGGGACTCTGGGGCCAACGTCCTGACTTTC.

This chain links TRBV29-1 with TRBJ1-4; a possible D gene is TRBD1 (5 bases). The V end lost 0 bases, the J end lost 4 bases, and 12 bases lay between the germline ends. This CDR3 is 15 amino acids long. Germline CDR1 reads SQVTM; CDR2 reads ANQGSEA. In DNA, the CDR3 is TGCAGCGTTGAAGATCTTGGGGGGAATAATGAAAAACTGTTTTTT. It is translated as CSVEDLGGNNEKLFF.

The V and J genes are TRBV19 and TRBJ2-2, with D tentatively TRBD2 (6 bases). Trimming cost V 6 bases and J 3 bases, with 8 bases left between them. CDR3 size: 13 residues. The V gene's germline CDR1 is LNHDA and CDR2 SQIVND (reference sequence). In DNA form, the CDR3 reads TGTGCCAGTAGCCTAGCGTACACCGGGGAGCTGTTTTTT. It codes for CASSLAYTGELFF.